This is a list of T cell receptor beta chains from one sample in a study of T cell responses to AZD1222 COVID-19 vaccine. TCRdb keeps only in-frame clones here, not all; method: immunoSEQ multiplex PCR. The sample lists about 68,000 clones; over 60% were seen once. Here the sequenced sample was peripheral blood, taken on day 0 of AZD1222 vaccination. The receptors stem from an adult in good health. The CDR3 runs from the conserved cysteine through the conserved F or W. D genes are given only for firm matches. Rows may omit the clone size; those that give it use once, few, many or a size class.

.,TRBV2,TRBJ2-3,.,CASKVRVLTDTQYF,TGTGCCAGCAAAGTACGGGTTCTCACAGATACGCAGTATTTT
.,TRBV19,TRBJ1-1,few,CASSLGDPRRYTEAFF,TGTGCCAGTAGTTTGGGGGACCCAAGGCGGTACACTGAAGCTTTCTTT
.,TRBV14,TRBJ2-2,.,CASSQWDGELFF,TGTGCCAGCAGCCAATGGGACGGGGAGCTGTTTTTT
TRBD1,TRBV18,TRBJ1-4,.,CASSPDGKTGLELFF,TGTGCCAGCTCACCAGACGGAAAGACAGGGTTGGAACTGTTTTTT
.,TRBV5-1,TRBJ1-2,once,CASSWGTESTGGYTF,TGCGCCAGCAGCTGGGGGACGGAATCTACTGGTGGCTACACCTTC
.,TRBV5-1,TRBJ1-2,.,CASSPHSRGFYGYTF,TGCGCCAGCAGCCCCCATTCCAGGGGCTTCTATGGCTACACCTTC
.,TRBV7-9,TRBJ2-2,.,CASSPTSGTLTGELFF,TGTGCCAGCAGCCCAACCTCCGGGACACTTACCGGGGAGCTGTTTTTT
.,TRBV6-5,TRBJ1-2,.,CASTRGPSYGYTF,TGTGCCAGCACCCGTGGACCGAGCTATGGCTACACCTTC
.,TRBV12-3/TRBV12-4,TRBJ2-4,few,CASSFRTENIQYF,TGTGCCAGCAGTTTTCGGACAGAAAACATTCAGTACTTC
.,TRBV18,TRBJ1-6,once,CASSPGGSSYNSPLHF,TGTGCCAGCTCACCCGGGGGTAGCTCCTATAATTCACCCCTCCACTTT
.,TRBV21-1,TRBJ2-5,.,CASSSRISGLQETQYF,TGTGCCAGCAGCAGTCGGATTAGCGGCCTTCAAGAGACCCAGTACTTC
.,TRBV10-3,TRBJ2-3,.,CAISEFRSGSTDTQYF,TGTGCCATCAGTGAGTTCCGGTCGGGTAGCACAGATACGCAGTATTTT
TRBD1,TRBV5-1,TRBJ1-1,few,CASSLGTGMDTEAFF,TGCGCCAGCAGCTTGGGGACAGGGATGGACACTGAAGCTTTCTTT
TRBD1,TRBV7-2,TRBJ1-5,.,CASSPWTGSNQPQHF,TGTGCCAGCAGCCCCTGGACAGGGAGCAATCAGCCCCAGCATTTT
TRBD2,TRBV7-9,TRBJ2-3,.,CASGRTGTSHYF,TGTGCCAGCGGCCGAACCGGGACTAGCCATTATTTT
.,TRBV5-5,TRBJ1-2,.,CASSLEVLGPPRGTF,TGTGCCAGCAGCTTGGAGGTTTTGGGCCCGCCCAGGGGTACCTTC
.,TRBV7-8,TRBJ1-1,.,CASSPYGVSYNTEAFF,TGTGCCAGCAGTCCCTATGGGGTCAGCTACAACACTGAAGCTTTCTTT
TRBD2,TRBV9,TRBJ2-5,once,CASSLGLAGETQYF,TGTGCCAGCAGCCTTGGACTAGCAGGGGAGACCCAGTACTTC
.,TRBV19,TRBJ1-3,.,CASSIMDNSGNTIYF,TGTGCCAGTAGTATAATGGACAACTCTGGAAACACCATATATTTT
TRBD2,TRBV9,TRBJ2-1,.,CASSVAQLAGPHNEQFF,TGTGCCAGCAGCGTAGCGCAACTAGCGGGGCCCCACAATGAGCAGTTCTTC
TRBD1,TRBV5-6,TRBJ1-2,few,CASSFNRGLGGYTF,TGTGCCAGCAGCTTCAACAGGGGGCTGGGAGGCTACACCTTC
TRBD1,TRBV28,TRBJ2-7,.,CASSLDRTYEQYF,TGTGCCAGCAGTTTGGACAGGACCTACGAGCAGTACTTC
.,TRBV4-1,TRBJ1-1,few,CASSQDRRRLNTEAFF,TGCGCCAGCAGCCAAGATCGAAGGCGCCTTAACACTGAAGCTTTCTTT
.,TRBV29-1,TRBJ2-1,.,CSVVGRGSYEQFF,TGCAGCGTTGTAGGACGGGGATCGTATGAGCAGTTCTTC
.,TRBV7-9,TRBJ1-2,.,CASSLAKGYTF,TGTGCCAGCAGCTTAGCGAAGGGCTACACCTTC
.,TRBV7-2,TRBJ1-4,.,CASTLRGNEKLFF,TGTGCCAGCACCCTTCGGGGAAATGAAAAACTGTTTTTT
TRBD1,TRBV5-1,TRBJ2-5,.,CASSLAPTQTGGGETQYF,TGCGCCAGCAGCTTGGCCCCCACACAGACAGGGGGAGGCGAGACCCAGTACTTC
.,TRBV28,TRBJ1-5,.,CASSRAGEGNQPQHF,TGTGCCTCCTCAAGGGCGGGGGAAGGCAATCAGCCCCAGCATTTT
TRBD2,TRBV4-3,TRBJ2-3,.,CASSQRTSGGPNTDTQYF,TGCGCCAGCAGCCAAAGGACTAGCGGGGGGCCAAACACAGATACGCAGTATTTT
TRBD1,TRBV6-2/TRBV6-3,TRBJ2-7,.,CASSYKADRIQGVSHEQYF,TGTGCCAGCAGTTACAAAGCCGACCGGATACAGGGGGTGTCTCACGAGCAGTACTTC
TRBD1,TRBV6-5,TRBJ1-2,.,CASRPGTANYGYTF,TGTGCCAGCAGACCTGGGACAGCTAACTATGGCTACACCTTC
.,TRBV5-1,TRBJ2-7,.,CASSLGGTGAYEQYF,TGCGCCAGCAGCTTGGGAGGGACCGGAGCCTACGAGCAGTACTTC
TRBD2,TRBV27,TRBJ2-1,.,CASRPGLAGEQFF,TGTGCCAGCAGACCTGGACTAGCTGGTGAGCAGTTCTTC
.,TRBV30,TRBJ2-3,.,CAWAYSTDTQYF,TGTGCCTGGGCATATAGCACAGATACGCAGTATTTT
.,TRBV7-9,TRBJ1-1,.,CASSPGQDTEAFF,TGTGCCAGCAGCCCCGGGCAGGACACTGAAGCTTTCTTT
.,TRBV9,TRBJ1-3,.,CASSDPAVTIYF,TGTGCCAGCAGTGACCCAGCCGTCACCATATATTTT
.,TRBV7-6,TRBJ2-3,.,CASSGGGQGDTQYF,TGTGCCAGCAGCGGAGGGGGGCAGGGAGATACGCAGTATTTT
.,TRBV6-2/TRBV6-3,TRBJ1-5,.,CASSTLPGIGIQPQHF,TGTGCCAGCAGTACCCTCCCAGGTATCGGTATACAGCCCCAGCATTTT
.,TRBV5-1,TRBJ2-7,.,CASSLISQSSYEQYF,TGCGCCAGCAGCTTGATATCGCAGAGCTCCTACGAGCAGTACTTC
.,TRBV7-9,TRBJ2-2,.,CASLKSGSTGELFF,TGTGCCAGCCTTAAGTCGGGTAGTACCGGGGAGCTGTTTTTT